This T cell receptor (beta chain) was recorded in a study of T cell responses to AZD1222 COVID-19 vaccine. The repertoire was sequenced with immunoSEQ multiplex PCR; TCRdb's copy has only in-frame clones and lacks some. The sample gives approximately 30,000 clones, 92% of which show up once; roughly 8.1% is in the top ten. Per germline, CDR1 SGHTA and CDR2 FQGTGA. The junction had 11 bases not matched to a gene; V was cut back by 5 bases and J by 9 bases. The CDR3 totals 15 residues. The receptor comes from an adult who received the AZD1222 COVID-19 vaccine. This specimen consisted of peripheral blood, obtained 28 days after the second AZD1222 dose. V and J are TRBV7-3 and TRBJ2-1; 9 bases are a match to TRBD1. CDR3 sequence (DNA): TGTGCCAGCAGCCCTAGGACAGGGGAAGGAGTTGAGCAGTTCTTC. Residues: CASSPRTGEGVEQFF.